Following are 29 T cell receptor beta chains from one sample sequenced in a study of shared clonotypes between healthy human individuals. Libraries were prepared by immunoSEQ multiplex PCR; TCRdb keeps only in-frame clonotypes and omits some of them. The sample carries about a million clones, about 77% recorded once. Sequenced sample: memory CD4+ T cells sorted from blood. Subset in this sample: CD45RA-negative fraction. The receptors here all came from a man between 18 and 29 years old in good health.

This clone was recorded many times. The chain is built from TRBV29-1 and TRBJ2-1; D ambiguous. Trimming pared 6 bases from V and 7 bases from J, leaving 16 bases between. This CDR3 has 13 amino acids. Germline assignment: CDR1 SQVTM and CDR2 ANQGSEA. CDR3 bases: TGCAGCGTCCCCGTCCTAGAAACGAATGAGCAGTTCTTC. Protein product: CSVPVLETNEQFF.

CDR3 loop: CASKSWGTGGNQPQHF. The CDR3 bases are TGTGCCAGTAAAAGTTGGGGGACGGGGGGCAATCAGCCCCAGCATTTT. The chain couples TRBV19 to TRBJ1-5; tentative D call: TRBD1 (5 bases). The ends were cut back, 7 bases at V and 2 bases at J, with 18 bases in the middle. The length of the CDR3 is 16 residues. The V gene's germline CDR1 is LNHDA and CDR2 SQIVND (reference sequence).

This chain links TRBV5-4 with TRBJ2-1; perhaps TRBD2 as D (6 bases). Germline CDR1 reads SGHNT; CDR2 reads YYREEE (reference sequence). The germline V and J ends were trimmed by 4 bases and 15 bases, with 20 bases remaining between them. The CDR3 is 13 residues long. CDR3 in amino acids: CASSPEEGSRPFF. CDR3 bases: TGTGCCAGCAGCCCTGAGGAGGGTTCGAGGCCGTTCTTC.

The chain links TRBV6-5 to TRBJ2-2; 10 nucleotides align to TRBD2. Germline CDR1 MNHEY, CDR2 SVGAGI. J lost 6 bases, V lost 6 bases, and 4 bases had no gene match. CDR3 length: 14 residues. CDR3 nucleotide sequence: TGTGCCAGCAGGGGGAGCGGGAGGGCCGGGGAGCTGTTTTTT. It yields the protein CASRGSGRAGELFF.

This clone was counted between two and nine times. This chain links TRBV6-5 with TRBJ1-6; D gene uncertain. Trimming cost V 8 bases and J 5 bases, with 13 bases left between them. The germline V gene has CDR1 MNHEY and CDR2 SVGAGI. This CDR3 is 14 amino acids long. The DNA for the CDR3 is TGTGCCAGCGGCCGGCTTCAGCATAATTCACCCCTCCACTTT. It specifies CASGRLQHNSPLHF.

There are a few counts of this clone. This chain joins TRBV18 and TRBJ1-2, with TRBD1 as a possible D gene (5 bases). The germline CDR1 and CDR2 sequences are KGHSH and LQKENI. The CDR3 totals 14 residues. Between the trimmed V and J ends, which lost 0 bases and 7 bases, there was a span of 12 bases. The CDR3 is CASSPPSGIGGYTF. CDR3 sequence (DNA): TGTGCCAGCTCACCACCGTCAGGGATCGGTGGCTACACCTTC. Filled out from reference TRBV18 and TRBJ1-2, the complete variable domain reads NAGVMQNPRHLVRRRGQEARLRCSPMKGHSHVYWYRQLPEEGLKFMVYLQKENIIDESGMPKERFSAEFPKEGPSILRIQQVVRGDSAAYFCASSPPSGIGGYTFGSGTRLTVV.

This clone has only one observation. One junction end does not reproduce the germline sequence, and a read error may be involved. This chain uses TRBV7-7 with TRBJ2-5, with 9 bases fitting TRBD1. Germline CDR1 reads SSHAT; CDR2 reads FNYEAQ (reference sequence). The CDR3 is made up of 15 amino acids. The chain's CDR3 is CASSLGDRVQETQYF. The CDR3 DNA reads TGTGCTAGCAGCTTAGGGGACAGGGTACAAGAGACCCAGTACTTC.

The rearrangement uses TRBV28 and TRBJ2-1, with TRBD2 identical over 9 bases. The length of the CDR3 is 15 residues. V lost 2 bases and J lost 4; bases outside the gene matches: 3. The germline gives CDR1 MDHEN, CDR2 SYDVKM. The CDR3 spells CASSLRGRVYNEQFF. DNA for the CDR3: TGTGCCAGCAGTTTACGCGGGAGGGTTTACAATGAGCAGTTCTTC.

The chain employs TRBV5-1 and TRBJ2-7; 11 nucleotides line up with TRBD2. This CDR3 comprises 15 residues. Germline-derived CDR1 and CDR2 are SGHRS and YFSETQ. Germline trimming cut 2 bases from V and 7 bases from J; bases unmatched to any gene: 8. CDR3 protein: CASSFGTSGSKEQYF. CDR3 coding DNA: TGCGCCAGCAGCTTTGGAACTAGCGGGAGTAAGGAGCAGTACTTC.

This clone was observed a few times. This chain links TRBV5-1 with TRBJ2-7; unclear D gene. Trimming cost V 1 base and J 0 bases, with 11 bases left between them. The CDR3 is 15 residues long. Germline V lookup: CDR1 SGHRS, CDR2 YFSETQ. The CDR3 loop is CASSLSLESSYEQYF. For the CDR3, the DNA is TGCGCCAGCAGCTTGAGTCTCGAGAGCTCCTACGAGCAGTACTTC.

This clone was observed a single time. Other DNA sequences in this sample translate to the same CDR3. The genes are TRBV5-1 and TRBJ2-1, with 12 bases matching TRBD2. The J segment lost 6 bases and the V segment lost 0 bases, leaving 4 bases of the junction unmatched. Germline lookup yields CDR1 SGHRS and CDR2 YFSETQ. The CDR3 sequence is 16 residues long. CDR3: CASSLDPSGGANEQFF. The CDR3 nucleotides read TGCGCCAGCAGCTTGGACCCTAGCGGGGGGGCCAATGAGCAGTTCTTC.

This rearrangement joins TRBV6-6 to TRBJ1-1; possible D gene TRBD1, 5 bases. With 6 bases removed from V and 1 base from J, the gap between germline ends came to 15 bases. The CDR3 runs 15 residues. Germline values: CDR1 MNHNY, CDR2 SVGAGI (reference sequence). The CDR3 bases are TGTGCCAGCAGCCCTCAGGGAGGTCGGAACACTGAAGCTTTCTTT. This sequence encodes CASSPQGGRNTEAFF.

The genes are TRBV28 and TRBJ1-1; 7 bases match TRBD1. Germline V gives CDR1 MDHEN, CDR2 SYDVKM. V lost 6 bases to trimming and J lost 5 bases; unmatched junction nucleotides: 6. The CDR3 is made up of 13 amino acids. The CDR3 DNA sequence: TGTGCCAGCAGGCAGGGGGGGGGAACTGAAGCTTTCTTT. It yields the protein CASRQGGGTEAFF. The whole variable domain, remainder taken from reference TRBV28 and TRBJ1-1, is DVKVTQSSRYLVKRTGEKVFLECVQDMDHENMFWYRQDPGLGLRLIYFSYDVKMKEKGDIPEGYSVSREKKERFSLILESASTNQTSMYLCASRQGGGTEAFFGQGTRLTVV.

Points on this clone: Other DNA sequences in this specimen translate into the identical CDR3. V gene TRBV11-3 combines with J gene TRBJ2-3; 7 positions match TRBD2. The J segment lost 2 bases and the V segment lost 3 bases, leaving 2 bases of the junction unmatched. This CDR3 region has 14 residues. Per the germline V gene, CDR1 is SGHNT and CDR2 is YENEEA. CDR3 loop: CASSFGGDTDTQYF. CDR3 bases: TGTGCCAGCAGCTTTGGGGGGGACACAGATACGCAGTATTTT.

This clone has only a few counts. The CDR3 protein is CASSLKRDRGETQYF. The DNA for the CDR3 is TGTGCCAGCAGCTTAAAACGGGACAGGGGGGAGACCCAGTACTTC. The V gene is TRBV7-2, the J gene TRBJ2-5; 11 nucleotides align to TRBD1. The junction had 4 bases not matched to a gene; V was cut back by 2 bases and J by 5 bases. Germline CDR1 SGHTA, CDR2 FQGNSA. The CDR3 spans 15 residues.

This clone was picked up a small number of times. The chain combines TRBV28 with TRBJ1-1; D is undetermined. The CDR3 consists of 11 residues. Germline V gene data show CDR1 as MDHEN and CDR2 as SYDVKM. V was trimmed by 7 bases and J by 11 bases, leaving 14 bases between them. CDR3 protein: CASKQTVEAFF. The CDR3 nucleotides read TGTGCCAGCAAACAGACGGTTGAGGCTTTCTTT.

About this clone: At one of its ends the junction is not consistent with the germline gene, which may arise from a read error. The rearrangement joins TRBV14 to TRBJ1-6, with 9 bases matching TRBD1. This CDR3 is built from 16 residues. Per germline, CDR1 SGHDN and CDR2 FVKESK. CDR3 protein: CASSQVGGQGNLPLHF. In DNA, the CDR3 is TGTGCCAGCAGCCAAGTGGGGGGACAGGGTAATTTACCCCTCCACTTT. The full variable domain, rest sourced from reference TRBV14 and TRBJ1-6, is EAGVTQFPSHSVIEKGQTVTLRCDPISGHDNLYWYRRVMGKEIKFLLHFVKESKQDESGMPNNRFLAERTGGTYSTLKVQPAELEDSGVYFCASSQVGGQGNLPLHFGNGTRLTVT.

The gene calls are TRBV7-8 and TRBJ2-5, with D perhaps matching TRBD1 or TRBD2 (7 bases each). CDR1 is SGHVS, CDR2 FQNEAQ, per germline. This CDR3 is 13 amino acids long. Between the trimmed V and J ends, which lost 5 bases and 4 bases, there was a span of 11 bases. The CDR3 loop reads CASSLRGGETQYF. DNA of the CDR3: TGTGCCAGCAGCCTCAGGGGGGGAGAGACCCAGTACTTC.

V and J are TRBV28 and TRBJ2-7, with 8 bases fitting TRBD1. After removal of 0 bases from V and 2 bases from J, the junction contained 0 bases not matched to a gene. Germline-derived CDR1 and CDR2 are MDHEN and SYDVKM. The CDR3 extends over 14 amino acids. CDR3 sequence reads: CASSLWDRAYEQYF. As DNA, the CDR3 is TGTGCCAGCAGTTTATGGGACAGGGCCTACGAGCAGTACTTC.

The count of this clone is one. The chain carries TRBV6-1 and TRBJ2-5; D is perhaps TRBD1 (6 bases). Germline values: CDR1 MNHNS, CDR2 SASEGT. The CDR3 runs to 11 residues. V was cut by 11 bases and J by 2 bases, with 9 bases left in between. The CDR3 region has the DNA TGTGCCCACGGACAGCAAGAGACCCAGTACTTC. Protein product: CAHGQQETQYF.

With respect to this clone: A junction boundary mismatches the germline segment, possibly from a read error. V is TRBV7-7 and J is TRBJ2-3; possibly TRBD1 for D (6 bases). CDR3 size: 15 residues. Germline-derived CDR1 and CDR2 are SSHAT and FNYEAQ (reference sequence). The CDR3 sequence: CASSSSTGPTDTQYF. CDR3 nucleotide sequence: TGTGCTAGCAGCTCCTCGACAGGACCCACAGATACGCAGTATTTT.

This clone was observed once. The genes are TRBV6-5 and TRBJ2-5; D possibly matches TRBD1 or TRBD2 (5 bases each). The CDR3 runs 13 residues. Trimming removed 5 bases at V and 8 bases at J, with 15 bases between. Germline values: CDR1 MNHEY, CDR2 SVGAGI. The CDR3 DNA sequence: TGTGCCAGCAGTAGGACCCTGGGGGAAACCCAGTACTTC. Its translation: CASSRTLGETQYF.

This chain joins TRBV9 and TRBJ2-4, with 7 nucleotides matching TRBD1. The CDR3 is 15 amino acids. The ends lost 0 bases at V and 4 bases at J; junction bases unmatched: 4. Germline assignment: CDR1 SGDLS and CDR2 YYNGEE. CDR3 sequence: CASSVVGTEKNIQYF. The CDR3 DNA reads TGTGCCAGCAGCGTAGTCGGGACAGAAAAAAACATTCAGTACTTC. Full variable domain (rest looked up from reference TRBV9 and TRBJ2-4): DSGVTQTPKHLITATGQRVTLRCSPRSGDLSVYWYQQSLDQGLQFLIQYYNGEERAKGNILERFSAQQFPDLHSELNLSSLELGDSALYFCASSVVGTEKNIQYFGAGTRLSVL.

DNA of the CDR3: TGTGCCAGCAGCTTGGATTCGTGGGGGAATAATTCACCCCTCCACTTT. This codes for CASSLDSWGNNSPLHF. V and J are TRBV5-5 and TRBJ1-6; the D gene is possibly TRBD1 (5 bases). The V gene's germline CDR1 is SGHKS and CDR2 YYEKEE (reference sequence). V shed 0 bases and J shed 5 bases, with 12 bases lying between them. The CDR3 covers 16 residues.

This clone was detected many times. This sequence joins TRBV27 and TRBJ1-5; no firm D call. From germline, CDR1 is MNHEY and CDR2 SMNVEV (reference sequence). V lost 1 base, J lost 2 bases, and 12 bases lay in between. The CDR3 spans 16 residues. The DNA of the CDR3 is TGTGCCAGCAGTTTATGGCCCCCGGGCGGCAATCAGCCCCAGCATTTT. Its translation is CASSLWPPGGNQPQHF.

The chain uses TRBV21-1 and TRBJ1-2. TRBV21-1 is deemed a pseudogene. The CDR3 length is 16 residues. The CDR3 coding sequence is TGTGCCAGCAGCCTCCGGGGCTTCTCGAGGGACTATGGCTACACCTTC. Its protein is CASSLRGFSRDYGYTF.

The chain has TRBV29-1 and TRBJ2-5; D may be TRBD1 (6 bases). The CDR3 consists of 12 residues. The germline V gene encodes CDR1 SQVTM and CDR2 ANQGSEA. The ends were cut back, 6 bases at V and 5 bases at J, with 13 bases in the middle. CDR3 sequence: CSVSQGLETQYF. CDR3 bases: TGCAGCGTCTCTCAGGGGCTGGAGACCCAGTACTTC.

In its sample, this clone was seen a few times. The V call is TRBV7-2, the J call TRBJ2-3, with D unresolved. Deletions cut 5 bases from V and 2 bases from J, with 2 bases between. The CDR3 runs to 11 residues. Germline CDR1 SGHTA, CDR2 FQGNSA. The CDR3 here is CASSHTDTQYF. CDR3 nucleotide sequence: TGTGCCAGCAGCCACACAGATACGCAGTATTTT.

The sample holds many counts of this clone. The same CDR3 also results from other DNA sequences found in this sample. V is TRBV11-2 and J is TRBJ2-1; possibly TRBD1 for D (5 bases). Germline lookup yields CDR1 SGHAT and CDR2 FQNNGV. The CDR3 spans 12 residues. The V gene lost 1 base and the J gene lost 10 bases, with 8 bases spanning the gap. The CDR3 spells CASSLAGQEQFF. The CDR3 nucleotides are TGTGCCAGCAGCTTAGCAGGACAAGAGCAGTTCTTC.